This record concerns one T cell receptor (beta chain) sequence. Authors' methods: The assay estimated nucleated cells by amplifying reference gene primers. The method was immunoSEQ multiplex PCR; TCRdb's version includes in-frame clones alone and lacks a portion of them. The V and J calls and clone size are taken from that table; D and trimming were inferred from the DNA. The data show approximately 280,000 clones, 75% to 90% seen once. The data were taken from a study of blood T cell repertoires in COVID-19. Study-level information: Samples taken during acute and convalescent COVID-19 were collected in the United States, Italy and Spain. PBMCs, B-cell-depleted T cells, or T cells were the source of the cDNA or gDNA that made up the material.

Germline V gene data show CDR1 as LGHNA and CDR2 as YNFKEQ. The length of the CDR3 is 15 residues. Between the trimmed V and J ends, which lost 0 bases and 5 bases, there was a span of 10 bases. This TCR was recovered from a man aged 50-59 years with acute or convalescent COVID-19. The chain combines TRBV4-2 with TRBJ2-2, with D possibly TRBD2 on 5 matching bases. Sequences were obtained from peripheral blood. The CDR3 reads CASSQDELVTGELFF. The CDR3 bases are TGTGCCAGCAGCCAAGATGAACTAGTTACCGGGGAGCTGTTTTTT.